This entry concerns a single T cell receptor beta chain. V shed 8 bases and J 4 bases; nucleotides not matched to a gene: 5. The CDR3 has 14 residues. Germline loops: CDR1 WNHNN, CDR2 SYGVQD (reference sequence). The data were produced by immunoSEQ multiplex PCR, yet TCRdb's version contains in-frame clones alone and is incomplete. The sample gives around 110,000 clones, 70% to 90% of which show up once; around 7% is in the top ten. These data belong to a study of blood T cell repertoires in COVID-19. The overall study: The United States, Italy and Spain provided the acute and convalescent COVID-19 samples. Sample material is recorded as cDNA or gDNA derived from T cells, B-cell-depleted T cells, or PBMCs.

The chain uses TRBV10-1 and TRBJ1-3; 10 nucleotides agree with TRBD1. The sequenced sample was peripheral blood. This receptor was identified in a man aged 45 to 65 with active or convalescent COVID-19. The CDR3 DNA is TGCGCCAGCCGGGACAGGGGCACCGGAAACACCATATATTTT. Its protein product is CASRDRGTGNTIYF.